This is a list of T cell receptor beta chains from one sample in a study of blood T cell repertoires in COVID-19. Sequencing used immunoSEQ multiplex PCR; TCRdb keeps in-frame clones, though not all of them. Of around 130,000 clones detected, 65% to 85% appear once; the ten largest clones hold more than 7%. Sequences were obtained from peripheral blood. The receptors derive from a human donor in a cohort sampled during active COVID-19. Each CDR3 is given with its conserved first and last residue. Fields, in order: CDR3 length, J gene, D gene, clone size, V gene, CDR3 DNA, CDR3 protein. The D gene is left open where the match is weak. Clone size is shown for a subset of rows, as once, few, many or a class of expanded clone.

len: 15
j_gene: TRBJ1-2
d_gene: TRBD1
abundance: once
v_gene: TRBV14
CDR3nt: TGTGCCAGCAGCCCCCGGGACAGGATAGTCTATGGCTACACCTTC
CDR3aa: CASSPRDRIVYGYTF

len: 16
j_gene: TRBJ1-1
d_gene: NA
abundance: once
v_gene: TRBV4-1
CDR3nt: TGCGCCAGCAGCCAAGAACAGGGACGGGAGAACACTGAAGCTTTCTTT
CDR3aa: CASSQEQGRENTEAFF

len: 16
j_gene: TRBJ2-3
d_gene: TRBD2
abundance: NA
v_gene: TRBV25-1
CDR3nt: TGTGCCAGCAGCGTTGGGACTAGCGGGGGGACAGATACGCAGTATTTT
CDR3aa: CASSVGTSGGTDTQYF

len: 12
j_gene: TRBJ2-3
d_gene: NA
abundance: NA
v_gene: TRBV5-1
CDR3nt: TGCGCCAGCAGCTTTAACACAGATACGCAGTATTTT
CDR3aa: CASSFNTDTQYF

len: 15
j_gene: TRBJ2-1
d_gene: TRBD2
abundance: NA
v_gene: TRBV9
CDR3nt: TGTGCCAGCAGTGATAGCGGGGGGTTCTACAATGAGCAGTTCTTC
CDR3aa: CASSDSGGFYNEQFF

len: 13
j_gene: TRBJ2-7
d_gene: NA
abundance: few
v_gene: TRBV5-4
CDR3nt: TGTGCCAGCAGCTATGGCAGGGATTACGAGCAGTACTTC
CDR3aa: CASSYGRDYEQYF

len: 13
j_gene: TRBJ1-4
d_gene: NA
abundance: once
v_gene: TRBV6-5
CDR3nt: TGTGCCAGCCGTCTTACGGGTACGGAAAAACTGTTTTTT
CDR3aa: CASRLTGTEKLFF

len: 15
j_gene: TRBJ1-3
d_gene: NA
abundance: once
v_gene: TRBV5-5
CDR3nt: TGTGCCAGCAGCTTGTCGTTTCAAGGGGAAAACACCATATATTTT
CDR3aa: CASSLSFQGENTIYF

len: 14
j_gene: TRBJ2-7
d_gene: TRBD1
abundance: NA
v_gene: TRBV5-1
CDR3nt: TGCGCCAGCAGCTTACAGGGGGTTAGGTACGAGCAGTACTTC
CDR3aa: CASSLQGVRYEQYF

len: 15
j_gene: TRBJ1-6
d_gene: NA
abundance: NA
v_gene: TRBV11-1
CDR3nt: TGTGCCAGCAGCTTAGGCGGTGCGGGGAATTCACCCCTCCACTTT
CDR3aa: CASSLGGAGNSPLHF

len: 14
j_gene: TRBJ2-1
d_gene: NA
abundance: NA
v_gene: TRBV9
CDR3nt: TGTGCCAGCAGCGCCCGGGTAGCGCACAATGAGCAGTTCTTC
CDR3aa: CASSARVAHNEQFF

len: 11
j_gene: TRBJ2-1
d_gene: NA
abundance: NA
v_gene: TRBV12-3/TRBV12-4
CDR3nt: TGTGCCAGCAGTTCCTACAGGGAGCAGTTCTTC
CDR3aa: CASSSYREQFF

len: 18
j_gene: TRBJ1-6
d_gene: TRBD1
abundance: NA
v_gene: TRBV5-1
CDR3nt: TGCGCCAGCAGCTACCAGGAGGGGGCCAGCTCCTATAATTCACCCCTCCACTTT
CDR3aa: CASSYQEGASSYNSPLHF

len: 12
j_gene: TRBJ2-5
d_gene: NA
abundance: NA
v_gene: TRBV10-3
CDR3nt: TGTGCCATCACCGACAGCGGGGAGACCCAGTACTTC
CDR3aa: CAITDSGETQYF

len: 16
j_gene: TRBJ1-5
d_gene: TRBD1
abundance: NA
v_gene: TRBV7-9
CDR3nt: TGTGCCAGCAGCTTAGCGGGGGCAGGGGGAAGTCAGCCCCAGCATTTT
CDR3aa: CASSLAGAGGSQPQHF

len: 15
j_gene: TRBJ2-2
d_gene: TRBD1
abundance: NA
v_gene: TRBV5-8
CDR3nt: TGTGCCAGCAGCCCAGGGGGCTTGAACACCGGGGAGCTGTTTTTT
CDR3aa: CASSPGGLNTGELFF

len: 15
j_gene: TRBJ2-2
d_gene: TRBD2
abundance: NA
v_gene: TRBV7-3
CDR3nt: TGTGCCAGCAGCTTAGGCCAGGGAGGGTTCGGGGAGCTGTTTTTT
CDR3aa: CASSLGQGGFGELFF

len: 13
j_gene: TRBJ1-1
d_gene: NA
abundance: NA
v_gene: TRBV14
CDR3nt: TGTGCCAGCAGCCACGCGGGACCGATTGAAGCTTTCTTT
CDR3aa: CASSHAGPIEAFF

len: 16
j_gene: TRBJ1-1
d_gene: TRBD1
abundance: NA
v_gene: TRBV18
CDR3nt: TGTGCCAGCTCACCAGGGGACAGGGGGGTTGGCACTGAAGCTTTCTTT
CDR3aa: CASSPGDRGVGTEAFF

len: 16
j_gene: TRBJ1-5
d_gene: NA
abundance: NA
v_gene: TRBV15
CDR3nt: TGTGCCACCAGCAGGGGGGCGGGGGCCTCGGGACAGCCCCAGCATTTT
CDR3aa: CATSRGAGASGQPQHF

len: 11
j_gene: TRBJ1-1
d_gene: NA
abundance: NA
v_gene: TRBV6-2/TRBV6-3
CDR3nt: TGTGCCAGCAGTCAGGGCGCTGAAGCTTTCTTT
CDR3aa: CASSQGAEAFF

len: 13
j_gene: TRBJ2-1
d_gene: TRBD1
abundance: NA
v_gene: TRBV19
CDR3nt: TGTGCCAGTAGTACCCGGGACAGCCGAGAGCAGTTCTTC
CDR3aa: CASSTRDSREQFF

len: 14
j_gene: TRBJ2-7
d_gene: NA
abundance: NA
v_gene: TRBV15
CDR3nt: TGTGCCACCAGCAGAGAGACAGAGTCCTACGAGCAGTACTTC
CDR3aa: CATSRETESYEQYF

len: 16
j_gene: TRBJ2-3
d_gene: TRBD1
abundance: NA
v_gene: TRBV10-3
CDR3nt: TGTGCCATCAGTGATTATGACAGGGGGGGAAGAGATACGCAGTATTTT
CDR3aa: CAISDYDRGGRDTQYF

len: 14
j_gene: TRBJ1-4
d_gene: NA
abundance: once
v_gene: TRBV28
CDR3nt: TGTGCCAGCAGTTTACCCAGGGAGGGTGAAAAACTGTTTTTT
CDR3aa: CASSLPREGEKLFF

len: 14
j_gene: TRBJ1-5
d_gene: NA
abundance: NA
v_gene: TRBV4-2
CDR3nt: TGTGCCAGCAGCTCGCCCCGGGGGGATCAGCCCCAGCATTTT
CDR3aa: CASSSPRGDQPQHF

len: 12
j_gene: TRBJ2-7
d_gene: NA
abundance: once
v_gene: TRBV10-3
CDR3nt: TGTGCCATCAGTACCCAGGGTTACGAGCAGTACTTC
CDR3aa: CAISTQGYEQYF

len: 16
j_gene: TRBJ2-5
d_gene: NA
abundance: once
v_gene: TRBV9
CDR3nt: TGTGCCAGCAGCGTAGGGAACAATCAGGTGGGAGAGACCCAGTACTTC
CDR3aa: CASSVGNNQVGETQYF

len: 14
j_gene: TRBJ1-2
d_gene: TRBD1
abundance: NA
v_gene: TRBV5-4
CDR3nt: TGTGCCAGCAGCCCCATAGGACAGGACTATGGCTACACCTTC
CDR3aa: CASSPIGQDYGYTF

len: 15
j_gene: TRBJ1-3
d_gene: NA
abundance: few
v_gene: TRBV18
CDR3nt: TGTGCCAGCTCCCAGGGAGGAAAGTCTGGAAACACCATATATTTT
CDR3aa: CASSQGGKSGNTIYF

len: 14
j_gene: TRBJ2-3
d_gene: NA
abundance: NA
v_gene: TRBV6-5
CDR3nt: TGTGCCCTTAAGGTGGCAGGGAACACAGATACGCAGTATTTT
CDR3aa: CALKVAGNTDTQYF

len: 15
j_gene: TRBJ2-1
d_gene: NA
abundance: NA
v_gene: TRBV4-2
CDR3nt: TGTGCCAGCAGCCAAGTCGGGGGAATGGACAATGAGCAGTTCTTC
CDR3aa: CASSQVGGMDNEQFF

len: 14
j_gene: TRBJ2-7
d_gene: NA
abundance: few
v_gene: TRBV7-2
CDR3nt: TGTGCCAGCAGCTTAGTCCCAGGGGCCTACGAGCAGTACTTC
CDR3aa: CASSLVPGAYEQYF

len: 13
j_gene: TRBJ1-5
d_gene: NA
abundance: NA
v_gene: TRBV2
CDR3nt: TGTGCCAGCAGGGAGGATCGTGGTCAGCCCCAGCATTTT
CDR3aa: CASREDRGQPQHF

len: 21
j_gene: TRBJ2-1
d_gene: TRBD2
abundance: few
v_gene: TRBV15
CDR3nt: TGTGCCACCAGCAGGAGGGGAATGCAGCGGGGGGGCCAAGGAGAAGACAATGAGCAGTTCTTC
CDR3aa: CATSRRGMQRGGQGEDNEQFF

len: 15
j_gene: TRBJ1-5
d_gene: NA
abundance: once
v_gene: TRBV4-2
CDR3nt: TGTGCCAGCAGCCTTGCGGCTGGCGGCAATCAGCCCCAGCATTTT
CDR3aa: CASSLAAGGNQPQHF

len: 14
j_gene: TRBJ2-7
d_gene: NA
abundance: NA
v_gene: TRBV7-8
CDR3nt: TGTGCCAGCAGCTTAGGGAGAAGGGGTAGCGAGCAGTACTTC
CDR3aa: CASSLGRRGSEQYF

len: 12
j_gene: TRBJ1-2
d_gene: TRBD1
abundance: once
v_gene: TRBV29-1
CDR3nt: TGCAGCGCTGACAGGGTACTACGTGGCTACACCTTC
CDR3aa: CSADRVLRGYTF

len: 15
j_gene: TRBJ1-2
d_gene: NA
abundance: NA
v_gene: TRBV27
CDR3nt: TGTGCCAGCAGTTTAGAGGGAGGTCTGGGCTATGGCTACACCTTC
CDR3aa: CASSLEGGLGYGYTF

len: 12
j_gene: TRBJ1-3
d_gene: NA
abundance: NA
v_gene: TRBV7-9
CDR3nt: TGTGCCAGCAGCTCTGCAGTGAACACCATATATTTT
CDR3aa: CASSSAVNTIYF

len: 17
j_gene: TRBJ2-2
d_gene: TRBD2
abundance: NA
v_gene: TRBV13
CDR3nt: TGTGCCAGCAGCTTAGGTAGTAGCGGGGGTGCCATCGGGGAGCTGTTTTTT
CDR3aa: CASSLGSSGGAIGELFF

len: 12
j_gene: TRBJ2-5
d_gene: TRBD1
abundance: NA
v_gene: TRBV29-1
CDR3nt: TGCAGCGTTGCAGGCGCAGGGGGGACCCAGTACTTC
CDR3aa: CSVAGAGGTQYF

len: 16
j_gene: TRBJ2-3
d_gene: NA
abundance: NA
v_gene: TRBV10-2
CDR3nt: TGCGCCAGCAGCCCGTTACTAGCAACTAGCACAGATACGCAGTATTTT
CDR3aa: CASSPLLATSTDTQYF

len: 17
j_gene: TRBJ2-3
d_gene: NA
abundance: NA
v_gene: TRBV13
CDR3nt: TGTGCCAGCAGCTCCAGAGGACCGGGACTCCACACAGATACGCAGTATTTT
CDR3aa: CASSSRGPGLHTDTQYF

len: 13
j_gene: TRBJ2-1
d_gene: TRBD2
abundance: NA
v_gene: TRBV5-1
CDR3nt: TGCGCCAGCAGTTGGGACTACGAAGGGGTGCAGTTCTTC
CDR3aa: CASSWDYEGVQFF

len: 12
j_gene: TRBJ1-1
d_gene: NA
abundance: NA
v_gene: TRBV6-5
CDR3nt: TGTGCCAGCAGGACCGGGACAAATGAAGCTTTCTTT
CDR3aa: CASRTGTNEAFF